This TCR beta chain was observed in a study of metastatic and nonmetastatic thyroid tumors. For the study at large: Repertoire comparisons spanned blood and tumor or nodule tissue from malignant and benign thyroid patients.

This CDR3 is 14 amino acids long. J gave up 3 bases and V 6 bases, and 8 bases lay outside the gene matches. Germline V gene data show CDR1 as DFQATT and CDR2 as SNEGSKA (reference sequence). With MiXCR, TCRdb called clones anew from the PCR reads. The sample holds about 39,000 clones, around a fifth seen once. Study results and limitations: Significantly greater TCR beta diversity was reportedly found in malignant thyroid tumors than in benign nodules (in blood and tumor).

Patients underwent thyroid surgery, and none had received any treatment before it. This clone was found many times. No antigen is known for it. The sequence was collected from a female donor with papillary thyroid cancer or a benign thyroid nodule (not recorded which). Some clones in this sample may be carry-over from other donors' samples. Input material: blood. The chain has TRBV20-1 and TRBJ1-3; the match to TRBD1 covers 7 bases. This CDR3 is CSAPDREIGNTIYF. CDR3 coding DNA: TGCAGTGCCCCCGACAGGGAAATTGGAAACACCATATATTTT.